What follows are 7 T cell receptor beta chains derived from one specimen sequenced in a study of T cell changes during pregnancy in multiple sclerosis. TCRdb keeps only in-frame clones here, not all; method: immunoSEQ multiplex PCR. The sample has more than 85,000 clones; 94% are singletons. Specimen: peripheral blood, collected after pregnancy. Every receptor here comes from a female donor in good health, enrolled as a control in a pregnancy study.

The chain has TRBV28 and TRBJ2-7; 7 bases are a match to TRBD1. J gave up 3 bases and V 2 bases, and 4 bases lay outside the gene matches. The CDR3 has 14 amino acids. The V gene's germline CDR1 is MDHEN and CDR2 SYDVKM. The CDR3 DNA is TGTGCCAGCAGTTTACAAAGGGGGCTCTACGAGCAGTACTTC. Protein: CASSLQRGLYEQYF.

The gene calls are TRBV27 and TRBJ1-1; TRBD1 matches at 9 bases. The V gene's germline CDR1 is MNHEY and CDR2 SMNVEV (reference sequence). The J segment lost 2 bases and the V segment lost 7 bases, leaving 8 bases of the junction unmatched. The CDR3 is 15 amino acids. CDR3: CASIPYRGRNTEAFF. The CDR3 coding sequence is TGTGCCAGCATCCCATACAGGGGGCGAAACACTGAAGCTTTCTTT.

The V gene is TRBV6-1, the J gene TRBJ2-3, with 7 bases identical to TRBD1. Germline V gene sequence: CDR1 MNHNS, CDR2 SASEGT. The CDR3 is made up of 15 amino acids. With V trimmed by 7 bases and J by 3 bases, 10 bases remained unmatched. CDR3 DNA: TGTGCCAGCAACTGGCAGGGGGTACGAACAGATACGCAGTATTTT. As protein: CASNWQGVRTDTQYF.

The rearrangement links TRBV28 to TRBJ2-7, with 9 positions matching TRBD2. Germline values: CDR1 MDHEN, CDR2 SYDVKM. The CDR3 is made up of 18 amino acids. The V segment lost 6 bases and the J segment 4 bases; nucleotides outside the gene matches: 19. CDR3 amino acids: CASRTGGFLLAGAYEQYF. The DNA of the CDR3 is TGTGCCAGCAGAACCGGAGGTTTTTTGTTAGCGGGAGCATACGAGCAGTACTTC.

The chain joins TRBV5-6 to TRBJ2-6; 7 nucleotides match TRBD1. Per germline, CDR1 SGHDT and CDR2 YYEEEE. J was trimmed by 0 bases and V by 3 bases; bases with no gene match: 6. CDR3 length: 17 amino acids. DNA of the CDR3: TGTGCCAGCAGCTCGGGACAGCAAAGCTCTGGGGCCAACGTCCTGACTTTC. Protein product: CASSSGQQSSGANVLTF.

This chain joins TRBV7-9 and TRBJ2-5, with a weak D call TRBD1 (6 bases). Germline values: CDR1 SEHNR, CDR2 FQNEAQ (reference sequence). CDR3 length: 14 amino acids. The germline V and J ends were trimmed by 1 base and 2 bases, with 8 bases remaining between them. The CDR3 spells CASSLVQGQETQYF. The CDR3 nucleotides are TGTGCCAGCAGCTTAGTTCAGGGGCAAGAGACCCAGTACTTC.

The V call is TRBV2, the J call TRBJ2-7; the D gene is possibly TRBD2 (6 bases). The CDR3 length is 14 residues. The V and J ends lost 5 bases and 1 base respectively, with 12 bases between them. The V gene's germline CDR1 is SNHLY and CDR2 FYNNEI. CDR3 bases: TGTGCCAGCAGTTTGGGGGGAGGTTCCTACGAGCAGTACTTC. Its translation is CASSLGGGSYEQYF. Variable domain in full (rest from reference TRBV2 and TRBJ2-7): EPEVTQTPSHQVTQMGQEVILRCVPISNHLYFYWYRQILGQKVEFLVSFYNNEISEKSEIFDDQFSVERPDGSNFTLKIRSTKLEDSAMYFCASSLGGGSYEQYFGPGTRLTVT.